Listed below are T cell receptor beta chains from one sample, sequenced in a study of breast tumors, draining lymph nodes, adjacent tissues. TCRdb fed the multiplex PCR reads into MiXCR, producing one record per CDR3 protein. Seen here are 70,000 or so distinct CDR3 sequences, 40% to 55% observed once, and the top ten hold approximately 8.7%. Sequenced: breast tumor tissue. Source of these receptors: a female donor with breast cancer. Some clones in this sample may be carry-over from other donors' samples. The CDR3 runs from the conserved cysteine through the conserved F or W. Fields, in order: D gene, V gene, J gene, clone size, CDR3 DNA, CDR3 protein. D genes are given only for firm matches. Expanded clones get a size class; other rows say once, few or many, or leave the size out.

d_call: TRBD2; v_call: TRBV7-2; j_call: TRBJ2-5; clone_size: many; cdr3_nt: TGTGCCAGCAGCTATACTAGCGGGGGGGCAGGGTCGTATGAGACCCAGTACTTC; cdr3_aa: CASSYTSGGAGSYETQYF
d_call: -; v_call: TRBV7-9; j_call: TRBJ1-2; clone_size: many; cdr3_nt: TGTGCCAGCAGCTTAGGTCGCAACGGCTACACCTTC; cdr3_aa: CASSLGRNGYTF
d_call: -; v_call: TRBV19; j_call: TRBJ1-2; clone_size: many; cdr3_nt: TGTGCCAGTAGTATAGTGTCGGGGAACTATGGCTACACCTTC; cdr3_aa: CASSIVSGNYGYTF
d_call: -; v_call: TRBV27; j_call: TRBJ1-4; clone_size: -; cdr3_nt: TGTGCCAGCAGTTTTCTCAGGGCGGGGGAAAAACTGTTTTTT; cdr3_aa: CASSFLRAGEKLFF
d_call: TRBD2; v_call: TRBV7-3; j_call: TRBJ2-3; clone_size: many; cdr3_nt: TGTGCCAGCAGCGAACTAGCGGGAGGAGATACGCAGTATTTT; cdr3_aa: CASSELAGGDTQYF
d_call: TRBD1; v_call: TRBV7-9; j_call: TRBJ2-7; clone_size: -; cdr3_nt: TGTGCCAGCAGCTCCAGACAGGGGGTTTCCCCGTACGAGCAGTACTTC; cdr3_aa: CASSSRQGVSPYEQYF
d_call: -; v_call: TRBV19; j_call: TRBJ2-5; clone_size: many; cdr3_nt: TGTGCCAGTAGTATAGTGGCAGGAGAGACCCAGTACTTC; cdr3_aa: CASSIVAGETQYF
d_call: TRBD1; v_call: TRBV4-1; j_call: TRBJ1-1; clone_size: few; cdr3_nt: TGCGCCAGCAGCCCCAGACAGGGCGGCACTGAAGCTTTCTTT; cdr3_aa: CASSPRQGGTEAFF
d_call: TRBD1; v_call: TRBV7-3; j_call: TRBJ2-6; clone_size: many; cdr3_nt: TGTGCCAGCAGCTTTGGCAGGGGGCGAGATGAGAGTGGGGCCAACGTCCTGACTTTC; cdr3_aa: CASSFGRGRDESGANVLTF
d_call: -; v_call: TRBV7-3; j_call: TRBJ1-2; clone_size: many; cdr3_nt: TGTGCCAGCAGCCCTTCCATGGGGAATGGCTACACCTTC; cdr3_aa: CASSPSMGNGYTF
d_call: -; v_call: TRBV19; j_call: TRBJ2-3; clone_size: -; cdr3_nt: TGTGCCAGTAGTATAATTGGGGAGTGGGGGAGAGATACGCAGTATTTT; cdr3_aa: CASSIIGEWGRDTQYF
d_call: TRBD1; v_call: TRBV30; j_call: TRBJ2-6; clone_size: -; cdr3_nt: TGTGCCGCTACCGGGACAGGGGCCAACTCTGGGGCCAACGTCCTGACTTTC; cdr3_aa: CAATGTGANSGANVLTF
d_call: -; v_call: TRBV13; j_call: TRBJ1-2; clone_size: -; cdr3_nt: TGTGCCACCAGCAGAGATAGTTTGGGGGTTATGGATGGCTACACCTTC; cdr3_aa: CATSRDSLGVMDGYTF
d_call: TRBD1; v_call: TRBV20-1; j_call: TRBJ2-7; clone_size: many; cdr3_nt: TGCAGTGCTTCACAATCCATGACAGGGGGCAGATACGAGCAGTACTTC; cdr3_aa: CSASQSMTGGRYEQYF
d_call: TRBD2; v_call: TRBV12-3/TRBV12-4; j_call: TRBJ2-3; clone_size: many; cdr3_nt: TGTGCCAGCAGGATAGCGGGGGGGACGGCGGATACGCAGTATTTT; cdr3_aa: CASRIAGGTADTQYF